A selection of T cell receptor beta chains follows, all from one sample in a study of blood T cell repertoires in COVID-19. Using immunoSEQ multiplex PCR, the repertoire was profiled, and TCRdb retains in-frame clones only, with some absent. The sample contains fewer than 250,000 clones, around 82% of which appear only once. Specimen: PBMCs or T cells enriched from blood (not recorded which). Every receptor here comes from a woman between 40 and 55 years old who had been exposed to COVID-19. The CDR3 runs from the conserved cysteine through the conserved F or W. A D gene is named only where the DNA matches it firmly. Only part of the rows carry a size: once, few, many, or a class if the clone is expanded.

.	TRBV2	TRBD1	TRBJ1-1	TGTGCCAGCATCATGGACAGGGGGACTGAAGCTTTCTTT	CASIMDRGTEAFF
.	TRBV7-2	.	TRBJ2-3	TGTGCCAGCAGCCTGGGCGGGGCCCGCACAGATACGCAGTATTTT	CASSLGGARTDTQYF
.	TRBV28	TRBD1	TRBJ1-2	TGTGCCAGCAGCGCGGGACAGGGGATCTATGGCTACACCTTC	CASSAGQGIYGYTF
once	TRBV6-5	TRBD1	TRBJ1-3	TGTGCCAGCAAGATGACAGGGGGTGAAAACACCATATATTTT	CASKMTGGENTIYF
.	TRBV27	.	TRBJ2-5	TGTGCCAGCAGTTTATATAGCTCTCAAGAGACCCAGTACTTC	CASSLYSSQETQYF
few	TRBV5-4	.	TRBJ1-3	TGTGCCAGCAGCTTTTCGTCAGGGGCCATCTCTGGAAACACCATATATTTT	CASSFSSGAISGNTIYF
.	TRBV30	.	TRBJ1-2	TGTGCCTGGAGTGCCGGGGTTAATGGCTACACCTTC	CAWSAGVNGYTF
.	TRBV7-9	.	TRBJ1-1	TGTGCCAGCAGCTTACAAGGGGCGGCTTTCTTT	CASSLQGAAFF
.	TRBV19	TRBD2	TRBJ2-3	TGTGCCAGTTCCCCGCGGGAGCGGGGTCAATTTACTAGCACAGATACGCAGTATTTT	CASSPRERGQFTSTDTQYF
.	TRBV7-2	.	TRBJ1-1	TGTGCCAGCAGCCCGATTACGGGGGGCTTGGCTGAAGCTTTCTTT	CASSPITGGLAEAFF
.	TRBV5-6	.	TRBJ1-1	TGTGCCAGCAGCTTTCAGGGGATTGGGACTGAAGCTTTCTTT	CASSFQGIGTEAFF
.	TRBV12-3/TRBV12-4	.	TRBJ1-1	TGTGCCACCGACAAATCGAACACTGAAGCTTTCTTT	CATDKSNTEAFF
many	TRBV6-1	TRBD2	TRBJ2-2	TGTGCCAGCAGTGAACTAGCGGGGGGGCCCGGGGAGCTGTTTTTT	CASSELAGGPGELFF
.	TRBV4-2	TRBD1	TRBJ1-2	TGTGCCAGCAGCCAAGATCGGCAGGGGGCGAACTATGGCTACACCTTC	CASSQDRQGANYGYTF
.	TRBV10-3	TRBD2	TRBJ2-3	TGTGCCATCAAGAGCCAGGGAGGGGAAGAGCAGTATTTT	CAIKSQGGEEQYF
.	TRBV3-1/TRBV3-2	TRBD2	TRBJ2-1	TGTGCCAGCAGCGCTAGCGGGGGGGACAATGAGCAGTTCTTC	CASSASGGDNEQFF
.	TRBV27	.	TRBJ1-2	TGTGCCAGCAGCTCGTATCGGGGGGATGGTAATGGCTACACCTTC	CASSSYRGDGNGYTF
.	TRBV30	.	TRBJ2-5	TGTGCCTGGAATGCAGGAGGACAAGAGACCCAGTACTTC	CAWNAGGQETQYF
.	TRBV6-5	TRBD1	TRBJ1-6	TGTGCCAGCAGTAGGGACAGAAAATATAATTCACCCCTCCACTTT	CASSRDRKYNSPLHF
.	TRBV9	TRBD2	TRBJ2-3	TGTGCCAGCAGCGTAGCGCCTAGCGGGGGGGCAGATACGCAGTATTTT	CASSVAPSGGADTQYF
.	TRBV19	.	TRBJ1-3	TGTGCCAGTAGTATACAGGGCCGCATCTCTGGAAACACCATATATTTT	CASSIQGRISGNTIYF
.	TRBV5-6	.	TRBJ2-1	TGTGCCAGCAGCACTTACAATGAGCAGTTCTTC	CASSTYNEQFF
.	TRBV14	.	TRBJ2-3	TGTGCCAGCAGCCAAGGAGGCGGGGTGGTGCAGTATTTT	CASSQGGGVVQYF
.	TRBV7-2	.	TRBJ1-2	TGTGCCAGCAGCTCCCCGGGGGTCGGAGGCTACACCTTC	CASSSPGVGGYTF
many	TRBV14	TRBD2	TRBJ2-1	TGTGCCAGCAGCACGACTAGCGGGGGGGCAAGAGAGCAGTTCTTC	CASSTTSGGAREQFF
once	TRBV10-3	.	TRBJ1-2	TGTGCCATCAGTGAAGGGGGACGACGGGGCTATGGCTACACCTTC	CAISEGGRRGYGYTF
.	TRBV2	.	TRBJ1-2	TGTGCCAGCAGTGATGAGACAGGCGCTGGCTACACCTTC	CASSDETGAGYTF
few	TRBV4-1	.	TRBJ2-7	TGCGCCAGCAGCCAAGAGGGGCCGCGGTTTAACGAGCAGTACTTC	CASSQEGPRFNEQYF
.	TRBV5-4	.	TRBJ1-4	TGTGCCAGCAGCTACGGACAGCGGCCTGAAAAACTGTTTTTT	CASSYGQRPEKLFF
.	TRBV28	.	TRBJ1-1	.	CASSSSAGGNTEAFF
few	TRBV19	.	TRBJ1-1	TGTGCCAGTAGTATAGGGGGAGAGAGAACTGAAGCTTTCTTT	CASSIGGERTEAFF
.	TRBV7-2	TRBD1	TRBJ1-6	TGTGCCAGCGGCTCCGGGACAGGCTCCTATAATTCACCCCTCCACTTT	CASGSGTGSYNSPLHF
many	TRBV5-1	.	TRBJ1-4	TGCGCCAGCAAGCGACAGGCAACTAATGAAAAACTGTTTTTT	CASKRQATNEKLFF
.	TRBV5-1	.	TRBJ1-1	TGCGCCAGCAGCTTTATGGTCTCGGTAAACACTGAAGCTTTCTTT	CASSFMVSVNTEAFF
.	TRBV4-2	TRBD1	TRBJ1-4	TGTGCCAGCAGCCAAGGCCCCCTTAGACAGGGGGTCGGGGAAAAACTGTTTTTT	CASSQGPLRQGVGEKLFF
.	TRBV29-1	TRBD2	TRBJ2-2	TGCAGCGTTGAAGGGCGGGGGGGACGCTTGACCGGGGAGCTGTTTTTT	CSVEGRGGRLTGELFF
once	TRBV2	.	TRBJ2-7	TGTGCCAGCAGTGAAGCGCTTTTAGGAGGAGGAGGGGACGAGCAGTACTTC	CASSEALLGGGGDEQYF
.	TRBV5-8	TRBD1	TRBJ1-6	TGTGCCAGCAGCGATTACTCCGGGACAGATCTTAGTTCACCCCTCCACTTT	CASSDYSGTDLSSPLHF
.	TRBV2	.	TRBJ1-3	TGTGCCAGCAGTGAAAGGGGGGGCACTGGAAACACCATATATTTT	CASSERGGTGNTIYF
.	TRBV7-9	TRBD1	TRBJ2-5	TGTGCCAGCAGCCCGGGGACAGGGTTAGAGACCCAGTACTTC	CASSPGTGLETQYF
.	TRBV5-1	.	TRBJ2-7	TGCGCCAGCAGCCCGGAAGGCAGGGGAGTCTACGAGCAGTACTTC	CASSPEGRGVYEQYF
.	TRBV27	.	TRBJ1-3	TGTGCCAGCAATAGCCCCGGTCGGTCCGCCGGAAACACCATATATTTT	CASNSPGRSAGNTIYF
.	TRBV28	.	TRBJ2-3	TGTGCCAGCAGACGAAGCGATACGCAGTATTTT	CASRRSDTQYF
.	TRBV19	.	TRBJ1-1	TGTGCCAGTAGTACACAGGGTGAAAACACTGAAGCTTTCTTT	CASSTQGENTEAFF
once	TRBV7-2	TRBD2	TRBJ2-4	TGTGCCAGCAGTCTAGCGGGGGTGGACTGGAACATTCAGTACTTC	CASSLAGVDWNIQYF
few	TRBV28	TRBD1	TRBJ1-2	TGTGCCAGCAGTGGGGACAGTGCTTATGGCTACACCTTC	CASSGDSAYGYTF
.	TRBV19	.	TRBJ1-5	TGTGCCAGTAGTATATATCTGGGGGCGTTAAATCAGCCCCAGCATTTT	CASSIYLGALNQPQHF
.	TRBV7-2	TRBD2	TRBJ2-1	TGTGCCAGCAGGTGGCGGGGGGGCATGTACAATGAGCAGTTCTTC	CASRWRGGMYNEQFF
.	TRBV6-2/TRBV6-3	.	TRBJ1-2	TGTGCCAGCAGTCCGTTACAGGTCTTCTACACCTTC	CASSPLQVFYTF
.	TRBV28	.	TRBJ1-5	TGTGCCAGCAGCCCCCTTGAACAGGGCTGGCATTTT	CASSPLEQGWHF
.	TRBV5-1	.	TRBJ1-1	TGCGCCAGCAGTAGGGCCCCAGGGCCTGATGAAGCTTTCTTT	CASSRAPGPDEAFF
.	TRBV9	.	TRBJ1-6	TGTGCCAGCAGCGTAGAAGAGGGACTGGGGGATTCACCCCTCCACTTT	CASSVEEGLGDSPLHF
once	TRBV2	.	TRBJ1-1	TGTGCCAGCAGCACCTCGGGCAGGGTGGCTGAAGCTTTCTTT	CASSTSGRVAEAFF
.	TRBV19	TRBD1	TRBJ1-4	TGTGCCAGTAGTGCGGACAGGGGAGAGGAAAAACTGTTTTTT	CASSADRGEEKLFF
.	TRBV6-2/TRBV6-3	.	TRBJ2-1	TGTGCCAGCAGCAAGTGGGCGGGAATCTCCTACAATGAGCAGTTCTTC	CASSKWAGISYNEQFF
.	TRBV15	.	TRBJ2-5	TGTGCCACCAGCAGGGCGCGGGACAGAGAGACCCAGTACTTC	CATSRARDRETQYF
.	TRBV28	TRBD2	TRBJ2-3	TGTGCCAGCAGCTCCCCGGGAGGGGTTGAGGGCACAGATACGCAGTATTTT	CASSSPGGVEGTDTQYF